Below are 31 T cell receptor beta chains sequenced from a single sample in a study of blood T cell repertoires in COVID-19. Profiling relied on immunoSEQ multiplex PCR, and the TCRdb table lists in-frame clones only, not all of them. The repertoire has roughly 67,000 clones, about 93% of them found once; the top ten carry 2.9%. Input material: peripheral blood. All receptors come from a man between 70 and 80 years old with active COVID-19.

The V call is TRBV28, the J call TRBJ1-4; maybe TRBD1 (6 bases). The CDR3 totals 15 residues. V was pared by 4 bases and J by 7 bases, with 16 bases between. CDR1 and CDR2 (germline): MDHEN, SYDVKM. DNA of the CDR3: TGTGCCAGCAGTTCGCACCAACAAGGGGGTGAAAAACTGTTTTTT. Its translation: CASSSHQQGGEKLFF.

The chain links TRBV7-2 to TRBJ2-3; D is undetermined. Trimming removed 1 base from V and 2 bases from J, with 4 bases in between. The germline CDR1 and CDR2 sequences are SGHTA and FQGNSA. This CDR3 is 13 amino acids long. The CDR3 is CASSLDYTDTQYF. CDR3 nucleotide sequence: TGTGCCAGCAGCTTAGACTACACAGATACGCAGTATTTT.

The chain links TRBV7-9 to TRBJ2-1; the D gene is possibly TRBD1 (6 bases). The length of the CDR3 is 13 residues. The germline V gene encodes CDR1 SEHNR and CDR2 FQNEAQ (reference sequence). Trimming removed 5 bases from V and 4 bases from J, with 9 bases in between. This chain's CDR3 is CASSRDTYNEQFF. CDR3 DNA sequence: TGTGCCAGCAGCCGGGACACATACAATGAGCAGTTCTTC. The full variable domain, its missing parts supplied by reference TRBV7-9 and TRBJ2-1, is DTGVSQNPRHKITKRGQNVTFRCDPISEHNRLYWYRQTLGQGPEFLTYFQNEAQLEKSRLLSDRFSAERPKGSFSTLEIQRTEQGDSAMYLCASSRDTYNEQFFGPGTRLTVL.

The chain uses TRBV13 and TRBJ2-1; 8 positions agree with TRBD2. With 5 bases clipped from V and 1 base from J, the junction kept 7 bases outside the gene matches. The CDR3 covers 16 residues. The V gene's germline CDR1 is PRHDT and CDR2 FYEKMQ (reference sequence). CDR3 coding DNA: TGTGCCAGCAGCCCCGGGGGGGTAGTGTCCTACAATGAGCAGTTCTTC. Its protein is CASSPGGVVSYNEQFF.

The V gene is TRBV19, the J gene TRBJ2-1; 8 bases map to TRBD2. V gave up 3 bases and J gave up 0 bases; unmatched junction bases: 1. The CDR3 totals 15 residues. CDR1 LNHDA and CDR2 SQIVND come from the germline V gene (reference sequence). The CDR3 DNA reads TGTGCCAGTAGTATCGCGGGGGGCTCCTACAATGAGCAGTTCTTC. This codes for CASSIAGGSYNEQFF.

This chain links TRBV5-8 with TRBJ1-4; 7 nucleotides agree with TRBD1. The length of the CDR3 is 16 residues. Germline V lookup: CDR1 SGHTS, CDR2 YDEGEE. J lost 5 bases, V lost 5 bases, and 12 bases had no gene match. CDR3 nucleotide sequence: TGTGCCAGCAGTCTCTCCCCGGGACAGCCAAATGAAAAACTGTTTTTT. Protein sequence: CASSLSPGQPNEKLFF.

CDR3 sequence (DNA): TGTGCCAGCAGCTTAGGGGCTGCTTATTCGAACACCGGGGAGCTGTTTTTT. Amino acids: CASSLGAAYSNTGELFF. The V and J genes are TRBV7-9 and TRBJ2-2; no definite D call. Germline V gene data show CDR1 as SEHNR and CDR2 as FQNEAQ (reference sequence). V was shortened by 1 base and J by 0 bases, with 12 bases between the two germline ends. This CDR3 is 17 amino acids long.

J is TRBJ1-2 and V is TRBV4-3, with a possible D match to TRBD1 (6 bases). CDR1 and CDR2 from the germline V gene are LGHNA and YSLEER. V lost 1 base, J lost 0 bases, and 15 bases lay in between. CDR3 length: 17 amino acids. The CDR3: CASSQAQGTPSNYGYTF. CDR3 nucleotide sequence: TGCGCCAGCAGCCAAGCCCAGGGGACCCCCTCTAACTATGGCTACACCTTC.

The chain has TRBV5-1 and TRBJ2-1; 11 bases are shared with TRBD1. V was clipped by 1 base and J by 3 bases; unmatched bases: 6. This CDR3 is built from 17 residues. Germline CDR1 reads SGHRS; CDR2 reads YFSETQ. Written as DNA, the CDR3 is TGCGCCAGCAGCTTGTTAGCCGGGACAGGGGGCTACAATGAGCAGTTCTTC. Translating it yields CASSLLAGTGGYNEQFF.

CDR3: CASRTAGTGQETQYF. In DNA form, the CDR3 reads TGTGCCAGCAGGACCGCCGGGACAGGCCAAGAGACCCAGTACTTC. The chain is built from TRBV6-5 and TRBJ2-5; 8 bases are shared with TRBD1. The trim removed 6 bases at V and 1 base at J, leaving 7 bases unmatched. This CDR3 has 15 residues. Germline V lookup: CDR1 MNHEY, CDR2 SVGAGI.

V and J are TRBV6-2 or TRBV6-3 and TRBJ1-5; TRBD1 agrees at 9 bases. There are 16 residues in the CDR3. Trimming took 4 bases from V and 3 from J; bases not matched to a gene: 7. The V gene's germline CDR1 is MNHEY and CDR2 SVGEGT. The CDR3 DNA sequence: TGTGCCAGCAGTTCGATGGACAGGGGTTTCAATCAGCCCCAGCATTTT. It yields the protein CASSSMDRGFNQPQHF.

This clone was detected only once. The chain has TRBV19 and TRBJ2-6; 7 bases are shared with TRBD2. CDR3 size: 21 residues. The V gene end was trimmed by 3 bases and the J gene end by 3 bases; junction bases not matched to a gene: 20. Germline CDR1 is LNHDA and CDR2 is SQIVND (reference sequence). Here the CDR3 reads CASSIWGGRGALGSGANVLTF. In DNA form, the CDR3 reads TGTGCCAGTAGTATTTGGGGTGGGAGGGGTGCCCTAGGAAGTGGGGCCAACGTCCTGACTTTC. The entire variable domain, with the rest obtained from reference TRBV19 and TRBJ2-6, is as follows: DGGITQSPKYLFRKEGQNVTLSCEQNLNHDAMYWYRQDPGQGLRLIYYSQIVNDFQKGDIAEGYSVSREKKESFPLTVTSAQKNPTAFYLCASSIWGGRGALGSGANVLTFGAGSRLTVL.

The chain couples TRBV5-1 to TRBJ2-5, with TRBD2 matching 9 bases. After removal of 1 base from V and 2 bases from J, the junction contained 6 bases not matched to a gene. This CDR3 is built from 16 residues. Germline CDR1 is SGHRS and CDR2 is YFSETQ. CDR3 in amino acids: CASSLRASGAQETQYF. The CDR3 nucleotides read TGCGCCAGCAGCTTGCGAGCTAGCGGGGCACAAGAGACCCAGTACTTC. Full variable domain (rest looked up from reference TRBV5-1 and TRBJ2-5): KAGVTQTPRYLIKTRGQQVTLSCSPISGHRSVSWYQQTPGQGLQFLFEYFSETQRNKGNFPGRFSGRQFSNSRSEMNVSTLELGDSALYLCASSLRASGAQETQYFGPGTRLLVL.

Regarding this clone: Mismatch with germline at one junction end may stem from a read error. The rearrangement links TRBV10-3 to TRBJ2-1; the D is unclear. The CDR3 is 12 amino acids. Germline lookup yields CDR1 ENHRY and CDR2 SYGVKD. The CDR3 coding sequence is TGTGCCATCAGTACCTCCTACGATGAGCAGTTCTTC. It codes for CAISTSYDEQFF.

The chain recombines TRBV24-1 with TRBJ1-2; perhaps TRBD1 as D (5 bases). Germline CDR1 is KGHDR and CDR2 is SFDVKD. V gave up 2 bases and J gave up 4 bases, with 13 bases separating them. The CDR3 length is 15 residues. The CDR3 DNA reads as TGTGCCACCAGTGATTCCACCAGGGATTCCTATGGCTACACCTTC. This codes for CATSDSTRDSYGYTF.

J is TRBJ2-5 and V is TRBV29-1; D ambiguous. The CDR3 extends over 13 amino acids. V was cut by 1 base and J by 5 bases, with 11 bases left in between. Germline V lookup: CDR1 SQVTM, CDR2 ANQGSEA. CDR3 in amino acids: CSVEVPPGETQYF. CDR3 in DNA: TGCAGCGTTGAAGTCCCGCCCGGGGAGACCCAGTACTTC.

The J gene is TRBJ2-2, the V gene TRBV15; D gene unclear. Germline V gene lookup returns CDR1 LNHNV and CDR2 YYDKDF (reference sequence). This CDR3 region has 14 residues. Trimming removed 3 bases at V and 4 bases at J, with 9 bases between. The CDR3 region has the DNA TGTGCCACCAGCAGGGCACAGTTCACCGGGGAGCTGTTTTTT. Translation: CATSRAQFTGELFF.

This clone was seen just once. The chain links TRBV5-4 to TRBJ2-3; D possibly corresponds to TRBD1 (6 bases). CDR3 size: 14 residues. Trimming cost V 0 bases and J 5 bases, with 10 bases left between them. Germline V gene data show CDR1 as SGHNT and CDR2 as YYREEE (reference sequence). The CDR3 nucleotides read TGTGCCAGCAGCTTGGACAGGGCTAGAGATACGCAGTATTTT. Residues: CASSLDRARDTQYF.

The chain is built from TRBV6-2 or TRBV6-3 and TRBJ1-5; 9 bases align to TRBD1. The CDR3 has 17 amino acids. The J segment lost 4 bases and the V segment lost 2 bases, leaving 9 bases of the junction unmatched. Germline CDR1 and CDR2: MNHEY and SVGEGT. CDR3 nucleotide sequence: TGTGCCAGCAGTTACCTTACAGGGACAGGGATTAATCAGCCCCAGCATTTT. Its translation: CASSYLTGTGINQPQHF.

Only one count was recorded for this clone. V is TRBV5-1 and J is TRBJ2-3; 7 bases agree with TRBD1. Looked up from germline, CDR1 is SGHRS and CDR2 is YFSETQ. CDR3 length: 15 residues. After removal of 4 bases from V and 0 bases from J, the junction contained 5 bases not matched to a gene. The CDR3 reads CASSIDRASTDTQYF. CDR3 coding DNA: TGCGCCAGCAGCATAGACAGGGCTAGCACAGATACGCAGTATTTT.

The chain joins TRBV3-1 (or the pseudogene TRBV3-2) to TRBJ2-3; TRBD2 might be the D (5 bases). The germline V gene has CDR1 LGHDT and CDR2 YNNKEL (reference sequence). The CDR3 consists of 15 residues. The V end was cut by 4 bases, the J end by 6 bases, with 17 bases between. The CDR3 is CASSRRGYFEDTQYF. DNA of the CDR3: TGTGCCAGCAGCCGAAGAGGGTATTTCGAGGATACGCAGTATTTT.

Written as DNA, the CDR3 is TGTGCCATCAGTGAAGGTCTGGGCCTAGCCAAAAACATTCAGTACTTC. This encodes CAISEGLGLAKNIQYF. The V gene is TRBV10-3, the J gene TRBJ2-4; D is unclear. This CDR3 has 16 amino acids. Trimming pared 3 bases from V and 0 bases from J, leaving 12 bases between. Germline-derived CDR1 and CDR2 are ENHRY and SYGVKD.

The chain uses TRBV25-1 and TRBJ2-1; D gene uncertain. V lost 3 bases and J 6 bases, leaving 12 bases between the germline ends. Germline V lookup: CDR1 MGHDK, CDR2 SYGVNS. The CDR3 has 14 residues. The CDR3 region has the DNA TGTGCCAGCAGTGACGAACAGAAATCCAATGAGCAGTTCTTC. This sequence encodes CASSDEQKSNEQFF.

V gene TRBV19 combines with J gene TRBJ2-5, with a possible D match to TRBD2 (5 bases). Trimming stripped 5 bases from V and 5 bases from J, with 12 bases between. CDR1 LNHDA and CDR2 SQIVND come from the germline V gene (reference sequence). The CDR3 contains 13 residues. CDR3 nucleotide sequence: TGTGCCAGTAGTGTCGGAGGATGGGAGACCCAGTACTTC. It translates to CASSVGGWETQYF. The whole variable domain, remainder taken from reference TRBV19 and TRBJ2-5, is DGGITQSPKYLFRKEGQNVTLSCEQNLNHDAMYWYRQDPGQGLRLIYYSQIVNDFQKGDIAEGYSVSREKKESFPLTVTSAQKNPTAFYLCASSVGGWETQYFGPGTRLLVL.

V usage is TRBV5-6 and J usage is TRBJ1-2; TRBD1 matches 9 bases. The CDR3 is 14 residues long. Germline CDR1 and CDR2: SGHDT and YYEEEE. Trimming took 5 bases from V and 4 from J; bases not matched to a gene: 6. CDR3 sequence reads: CASRSGTGTYGYTF. In DNA form, the CDR3 reads TGTGCCAGCAGATCCGGGACAGGGACCTATGGCTACACCTTC.

V usage is TRBV28 and J usage is TRBJ1-5, with 8 bases that match TRBD1. J gave up 2 bases and V 5 bases, and 11 bases lay outside the gene matches. The germline CDR1 and CDR2 sequences are MDHEN and SYDVKM. This CDR3 region has 17 residues. The CDR3 loop is CASSQTKTQGGNQPQHF. The CDR3 bases are TGTGCCAGCAGTCAGACCAAGACACAGGGGGGCAATCAGCCCCAGCATTTT.

The gene calls are TRBV4-2 and TRBJ2-3; 8 bases are shared with TRBD2. The CDR3 extends over 18 amino acids. Per the germline V gene, CDR1 is LGHNA and CDR2 is YNFKEQ. V lost 0 bases, J lost 5 bases, and 13 bases stayed unmatched. The CDR3, as DNA: TGTGCCAGCAGCCAAGATTGGCCTGGGACTAGTAAGGTAGATACGCAGTATTTT. Its translation is CASSQDWPGTSKVDTQYF.

The CDR3 sequence: CASSLILAGGLDTQYF. The DNA of the CDR3 is TGTGCCAGCAGCTTGATTCTAGCGGGGGGTTTAGATACGCAGTATTTT. V gene TRBV11-3 combines with J gene TRBJ2-3; 11 bases line up with TRBD2. After removal of 3 bases from V and 5 bases from J, the junction contained 7 bases not matched to a gene. Germline CDR1 SGHNT, CDR2 YENEEA. This CDR3 has 16 residues. Full variable domain (outside the CDR3, taken from reference TRBV11-3 and TRBJ2-3): EAGVVQSPRYKIIEKKQPVAFWCNPISGHNTLYWYLQNLGQGPELLIRYENEEAVDDSQLPKDRFSAERLKGVDSTLKIQPAELGDSAVYLCASSLILAGGLDTQYFGPGTRLTVL.

J is TRBJ2-3 and V is TRBV10-1, with 12 bases aligning to TRBD2. The CDR3 runs to 17 residues. The V segment lost 2 bases and the J segment 4 bases; nucleotides outside the gene matches: 7. Germline V gene data show CDR1 as WNHNN and CDR2 as SYGVQD (reference sequence). CDR3 nucleotide sequence: TGCGCCAGCAGTGAGCGGGGACTAGCGGGCAAGGCAGATACGCAGTATTTT. Translated, it gives CASSERGLAGKADTQYF.

This chain connects TRBV6-1 to TRBJ1-1, with D unclear. CDR1 MNHNS and CDR2 SASEGT come from the germline V gene. This CDR3 spans 15 amino acids. Trimming removed 3 bases at V and 0 bases at J, with 11 bases between. Here the CDR3 DNA reads TGTGCCAGCAGTGAGAACAGTGTTGTGAACACTGAAGCTTTCTTT. Protein: CASSENSVVNTEAFF.

The gene calls are TRBV7-8 and TRBJ2-5; 9 positions match TRBD2. CDR3 size: 17 residues. Germline V gene lookup returns CDR1 SGHVS and CDR2 FQNEAQ. The V and J ends lost 5 bases and 2 bases, in that order; junction bases with no gene match: 12. The CDR3 region has the DNA TGTGCCAGCAGCCTAGGGTGGCAAGCGGGGGGACAAGAGACCCAGTACTTC. Protein product: CASSLGWQAGGQETQYF.